These 19 T cell receptor beta chains were sequenced from one sample in a study of vaccination and CD4 T cells after COVID-19. These receptors' antigens are unknown. The Oncomine TCR Beta short-read assay was what sequenced the DNA obtained from cultured CD4+ T cells. Each CDR3 protein gets one entry after TCRdb re-called the PCR reads with MiXCR. The sample lists over 15,000 distinct CDR3 sequences; 58% were seen once. Specified treatment: roughly ten-day PBMC culture with coronavirus spike peptide pools or control peptides (ViraFEST assay). The sequencing sample was made of CD4+ T cells from blood, cultured in vitro. The origin of the receptors is a human donor who had recovered from COVID-19.

The rearrangement uses TRBV7-2 and TRBJ2-3; TRBD2 agrees at 14 bases. The CDR3 has 16 amino acids. From germline, CDR1 is SGHTA and CDR2 FQGNSA. V lost 3 bases to trimming and J lost 6 bases; unmatched junction nucleotides: 5. The CDR3 coding sequence is TGTGCCAGCAGCTTCCGACTAGCGGGAGGGCCGGATACGCAGTATTTT. This encodes CASSFRLAGGPDTQYF.

This clonotype was observed a single time. The chain couples TRBV7-8 to TRBJ1-4; D unclear. V was trimmed by 5 bases and J by 0 bases, leaving 10 bases between them. Germline CDR1 reads SGHVS; CDR2 reads FQNEAQ. CDR3 length: 15 residues. The CDR3 DNA reads as TGTGCCAGCAGCCCCATACCGACAACTAATGAAAAACTGTTTTTT. It codes for CASSPIPTTNEKLFF.

V is TRBV6-1 and J is TRBJ1-3, with D tentatively TRBD1 (5 bases). Trimming took off 2 bases at V and 4 bases at J, with 15 bases between the two ends. The CDR3 runs 16 residues. Germline V lookup: CDR1 MNHNS, CDR2 SASEGT. CDR3 region: CASSEYVPGSGNTIYF. The CDR3 coding sequence is TGTGCCAGCAGTGAATATGTACCAGGGTCAGGAAACACCATATATTTT.

This clonotype has just a few counts. The chain uses TRBV20-1 and TRBJ1-1; no reliable D call. CDR1 is DFQATT, CDR2 SNEGSKA, per germline (reference sequence). Trimming cost V 3 bases and J 2 bases, with 7 bases left between them. The CDR3 covers 12 residues. The CDR3 here is CSARVGNTEAFF. In nucleotides, the CDR3 is TGCAGTGCTAGGGTGGGAAACACTGAAGCTTTCTTT.

The CDR3 nucleotides read TGTGCCAGCAGCTTACTAGGAGGGAGTGGCTACACCTTC. Amino acids: CASSLLGGSGYTF. The chain joins TRBV7-2 to TRBJ1-2; D gene uncertain. CDR1 is SGHTA, CDR2 FQGNSA, per germline. The CDR3 is made up of 13 amino acids. The V end lost 2 bases, the J end lost 7 bases, and 11 bases lay between the germline ends.

V is TRBV6-1 and J is TRBJ1-5; D is uncertain. The CDR3 is made up of 13 amino acids. Trimming took off 6 bases at V and 2 bases at J, with 8 bases between the two ends. Germline V gene lookup returns CDR1 MNHNS and CDR2 SASEGT. The CDR3 here is CASRTDGNQPQHF. DNA of the CDR3: TGTGCCAGCAGAACGGACGGCAATCAGCCCCAGCATTTT.

The V call is TRBV5-4, the J call TRBJ2-2; TRBD2 matches at 12 bases. CDR3 length equals 16 residues. CDR1 and CDR2 from the germline V gene are SGHNT and YYREEE (reference sequence). V gave up 2 bases and J gave up 3 bases; unmatched junction bases: 2. The CDR3 DNA reads as TGTGCCAGCAGCTTACCTAGCGGGGGGGACACCGGGGAGCTGTTTTTT. It is translated as CASSLPSGGDTGELFF.

This clonotype was counted between two and nine times. The rearrangement uses TRBV20-1 and TRBJ2-3; 9 nucleotides align to TRBD2. The CDR3 contains 16 residues. Germline CDR1 and CDR2: DFQATT and SNEGSKA (reference sequence). V shed 6 bases, J shed 1 base, and the junction held 11 bases outside the gene matches. CDR3 sequence: CSAIPGASGGTDTQYF. As DNA, the CDR3 is TGCAGTGCCATCCCAGGGGCTAGCGGGGGCACAGATACGCAGTATTTT.

J is TRBJ1-3 and V is TRBV29-1; D is undetermined. Germline assignment: CDR1 SQVTM and CDR2 ANQGSEA. This CDR3 spans 12 amino acids. Trimming stripped 6 bases from V and 4 bases from J, with 10 bases between. In DNA form, the CDR3 reads TGCAGCGTCACAGAGGCCGGAAACACCATATATTTT. Its translation is CSVTEAGNTIYF.

This sequence joins TRBV7-8 and TRBJ1-2; D might be TRBD1 (6 bases). Germline values: CDR1 SGHVS, CDR2 FQNEAQ. V lost 1 base and J 8 bases, leaving 14 bases between the germline ends. The CDR3 loop spans 14 amino acids. The CDR3 coding sequence is TGTGCCAGCAGCTTAGGGGGGGCATCTAGGGGCTACACCTTC. This sequence encodes CASSLGGASRGYTF.

This clonotype was detected a few times. This chain uses TRBV20-1 with TRBJ1-4, with D perhaps TRBD1 (6 bases). This CDR3 contains 17 residues. V gave up 1 base and J gave up 5 bases, with 20 bases separating them. CDR1 is DFQATT and CDR2 is SNEGSKA in the germline V gene (reference sequence). The CDR3 sequence: CSARGVIGGRQNEKLFF. CDR3 DNA sequence: TGCAGTGCTAGAGGGGTGATCGGGGGCAGGCAGAATGAAAAACTGTTTTTT.

This chain links TRBV6-5 with TRBJ2-7; maybe TRBD2 (7 bases). Per the germline V gene, CDR1 is MNHEY and CDR2 is SVGAGI. V lost 0 bases and J lost 4, with 16 bases in between. The CDR3 loop spans 16 amino acids. CDR3 DNA sequence: TGTGCCAGCAGTTACTCTGGTCCAGGGGAGGGATACGAGCAGTACTTC. Protein product: CASSYSGPGEGYEQYF.

V and J are TRBV11-2 and TRBJ2-5; D may be TRBD2 (5 bases). V lost 1 base and J lost 5, with 11 bases in between. This CDR3 region has 14 residues. Germline V gene data show CDR1 as SGHAT and CDR2 as FQNNGV. The CDR3 loop reads CASSLGPSGETQYF. CDR3 nucleotide sequence: TGTGCCAGCAGCTTAGGACCCTCGGGGGAGACCCAGTACTTC.

This clonotype appeared a few times. The chain is built from TRBV6-2 or TRBV6-3 and TRBJ1-5, with 10 nucleotides matching TRBD1. V lost 5 bases to trimming and J lost 0 bases; unmatched junction nucleotides: 7. The CDR3 is 17 residues long. CDR1 is MNHEY, CDR2 SVGEGT, per germline. In DNA, the CDR3 is TGTGCCAGCAGTCCCTCCGGGACAGGGGTTAGCAATCAGCCCCAGCATTTT. It yields the protein CASSPSGTGVSNQPQHF.

The gene calls are TRBV20-1 and TRBJ2-3; 8 bases are a match to TRBD2. The CDR3 runs 17 residues. In germline, CDR1 is DFQATT, CDR2 SNEGSKA (reference sequence). V shed 5 bases, J shed 6 bases, and the junction held 19 bases outside the gene matches. The CDR3 DNA sequence: TGCAGTGCTTCCCCGGGAGGGGGTAGCGGGGAGGCGGATACGCAGTATTTT. Translation gives CSASPGGGSGEADTQYF.

The chain is built from TRBV19 and TRBJ1-5; D is ambiguous. Trimming took 3 bases from V and 6 from J, leaving 12 bases between them. The germline V gene encodes CDR1 LNHDA and CDR2 SQIVND (reference sequence). The CDR3 loop spans 14 amino acids. The CDR3, as DNA: TGTGCCAGTAGTATCCTTGGGGAGGGTCAGCCCCAGCATTTT. Translated, it gives CASSILGEGQPQHF.

This clonotype was counted a few times. The rearrangement uses TRBV7-9 and TRBJ1-1, with D possibly being TRBD1 (5 bases). Germline V CDR1 and CDR2: SEHNR, FQNEAQ (reference sequence). The V end lost 0 bases, the J end lost 3 bases, and 5 bases lay between the germline ends. The CDR3 sequence is 13 residues long. CDR3 DNA sequence: TGTGCCAGCAGCTTAGCGGGGGACACTGAAGCTTTCTTT. It yields the protein CASSLAGDTEAFF.

The V gene is TRBV6-1, the J gene TRBJ2-5; TRBD1 or TRBD2 may be the D gene (5 bases each). The V and J ends lost 9 bases and 2 bases respectively, with 22 bases between them. The CDR3 loop spans 16 amino acids. Germline V gene lookup returns CDR1 MNHNS and CDR2 SASEGT. CDR3 sequence: CASVSGTPKGQETQYF. Written as DNA, the CDR3 is TGTGCCAGTGTGTCCGGGACCCCGAAGGGTCAAGAGACCCAGTACTTC.

This clonotype has more than one count but fewer than ten. The V gene is TRBV20-1, the J gene TRBJ2-3; the D gene could be TRBD1 or TRBD2 (6 bases each). The germline V gene encodes CDR1 DFQATT and CDR2 SNEGSKA (reference sequence). This CDR3 spans 15 amino acids. V was cut by 4 bases and J by 1 base, with 15 bases left in between. CDR3 in DNA: TGCAGTGCTACTCTGGGGGGCGGACGCACAGATACGCAGTATTTT. Translated, it gives CSATLGGGRTDTQYF.